Following are 29 T cell receptor beta chains from one sample sequenced in a study of blood T cell repertoires in COVID-19. Using immunoSEQ multiplex PCR, the repertoire was profiled, and TCRdb retains in-frame clones only, with some absent. Seen here are about 480,000 clones, roughly nine tenths observed once, and the top ten hold around 0.95%. Sequencing input: peripheral blood. The receptors shown here come from a man between 18 and 35 years old with COVID-19, enrolled during active disease.

Only one count was recorded for this clone. The chain links TRBV27 to TRBJ2-5; D is possibly TRBD1 (6 bases). Deletions cut 7 bases from V and 4 bases from J, with 19 bases between. This CDR3 has 15 residues. Germline loops: CDR1 MNHEY, CDR2 SMNVEV (reference sequence). The CDR3 sequence is CASTLSQGPPETQYF. CDR3 nucleotides: TGTGCCAGCACCCTAAGTCAGGGGCCCCCAGAGACCCAGTACTTC.

The CDR3 loop is CASSSLAGEGLGQFF. The CDR3 nucleotides read TGTGCCAGCAGCTCCCTAGCGGGAGAGGGATTAGGGCAGTTCTTC. V gene TRBV7-9 combines with J gene TRBJ2-1; 10 nucleotides agree with TRBD2. CDR1 and CDR2 (germline): SEHNR, FQNEAQ (reference sequence). J was trimmed by 12 bases and V by 4 bases; bases with no gene match: 12. This CDR3 spans 15 amino acids.

This sequence joins TRBV28 and TRBJ1-1; 8 bases agree with TRBD1. The germline CDR1 and CDR2 sequences are MDHEN and SYDVKM. The CDR3 length is 14 residues. With V trimmed by 3 bases and J by 2 bases, 2 bases remained unmatched. The CDR3 spells CASSLQGANTEAFF. In nucleotides, the CDR3 is TGTGCCAGCAGTTTGCAGGGGGCTAACACTGAAGCTTTCTTT.

For the CDR3, the DNA is TGTGCCAGCAGGGCGAGCGGGGCCAACACCGGGGAGCTGTTTTTT. Protein sequence: CASRASGANTGELFF. The chain uses TRBV7-2 and TRBJ2-2; 7 positions agree with TRBD2. Trimming at V came to 6 bases and at J to 2 bases, leaving 6 bases not matched to a gene. The CDR3 has 15 residues. The V gene's germline CDR1 is SGHTA and CDR2 FQGNSA.

The chain links TRBV21-1 to TRBJ2-2; the table's D gene call, TRBD1, was not cross checked with the DNA. TRBV21-1 is tagged as a pseudogene. The CDR3 consists of 17 residues. In DNA form, the CDR3 reads TGTGCCAGCAGCAAAAGTCCGAGACAGGGGCCAGCCGGGGAGCTGTTTTTT. It translates to CASSKSPRQGPAGELFF.

The chain combines TRBV20-1 with TRBJ2-1, with TRBD2 identical over 13 bases. CDR3 length: 17 amino acids. Germline trimming cut 3 bases from V and 2 bases from J; bases unmatched to any gene: 7. Per the germline V gene, CDR1 is DFQATT and CDR2 is SNEGSKA (reference sequence). CDR3 in amino acids: CSASKTSGRKTYNEQFF. The CDR3 nucleotides read TGCAGTGCTAGTAAGACTAGCGGGAGGAAGACCTACAATGAGCAGTTCTTC.

A few counts support this clone. This chain uses TRBV5-6 with TRBJ1-2; no definite D call. Germline values: CDR1 SGHDT, CDR2 YYEEEE. Trimming pared 2 bases from V and 2 bases from J, leaving 7 bases between. The CDR3 is 13 residues long. The chain's CDR3 is CASSFRRNYGYTF. The CDR3 DNA sequence: TGTGCCAGCAGCTTTCGGCGGAACTATGGCTACACCTTC.

This clone was seen just once. The genes are TRBV27 and TRBJ2-7; 13 nucleotides align to TRBD2. V lost 5 bases, J lost 7 bases, and 11 bases stayed unmatched. The CDR3 is 16 amino acids. Germline CDR1 is MNHEY and CDR2 is SMNVEV (reference sequence). DNA for the CDR3: TGTGCCAGCAGTCCGTGGACTAGCGGGGGTCCCTTGGAGCAGTACTTC. This codes for CASSPWTSGGPLEQYF.

This chain connects TRBV18 to TRBJ1-5; maybe TRBD1 (6 bases). The V end lost 5 bases, the J end lost 12 bases, and 20 bases lay between the germline ends. The CDR3 loop spans 14 amino acids. Germline V lookup: CDR1 KGHSH, CDR2 LQKENI. The CDR3 protein is CASSTGQSRERQHF. CDR3 in DNA: TGTGCCAGCTCAACCGGACAGAGTCGTGAGCGCCAGCATTTT.

V is TRBV6-5 and J is TRBJ1-1; possible D gene TRBD1, 6 bases. Germline CDR1 MNHEY, CDR2 SVGAGI. V gave up 5 bases and J gave up 1 base, with 11 bases separating them. The CDR3 sequence is 14 residues long. CDR3 loop: CASSRGGQNTEAFF. For the CDR3, the DNA is TGTGCCAGCAGTCGAGGGGGACAGAACACTGAAGCTTTCTTT.

This chain joins TRBV5-1 and TRBJ1-2; no clear D gene. V dropped 0 bases and J dropped 7 bases, with 16 bases sitting between them. The CDR3 extends over 15 amino acids. Germline V CDR1 and CDR2: SGHRS, YFSETQ. The CDR3 protein is CASSLEHAGSIGYTF. The DNA of the CDR3 is TGCGCCAGCAGCTTGGAACATGCGGGATCAATTGGCTACACCTTC.

The gene calls are TRBV11-3 and TRBJ2-7, with TRBD1 matching 7 bases. CDR1 and CDR2 (germline): SGHNT, YENEEA. With V trimmed by 1 base and J by 5 bases, 8 bases remained unmatched. The CDR3 is 15 amino acids. CDR3 nucleotides: TGTGCCAGCAGCTTAGGGCAGGGGGAATACGACGAGCAGTACTTC. Translating gives CASSLGQGEYDEQYF.

The V gene is TRBV6-5, the J gene TRBJ1-2; perhaps TRBD1 as D (6 bases). Germline lookup yields CDR1 MNHEY and CDR2 SVGAGI. Trimming left V 8 bases short and J 9 bases short, with 22 bases between. The CDR3 length is 14 residues. The chain's CDR3 is CASPGAKGGVSYTF. The CDR3 nucleotides are TGTGCCAGCCCGGGGGCGAAGGGAGGGGTTAGCTACACCTTC.

This clone was found a few times. J is TRBJ1-6 and V is TRBV10-1, with D unclear. The CDR3 covers 13 residues. V gave up 4 bases and J gave up 5 bases, with 6 bases separating them. Germline CDR1 and CDR2: WNHNN and SYGVQD (reference sequence). The CDR3 DNA sequence: TGCGCCAGCAGTGTTGGCAATAATTCACCCCTCCACTTT. This codes for CASSVGNNSPLHF.

This chain uses TRBV19 with TRBJ1-5; 7 bases map to TRBD1. CDR1 and CDR2 from the germline V gene are LNHDA and SQIVND (reference sequence). The CDR3 covers 16 residues. V lost 5 bases to trimming and J lost 4 bases; unmatched junction nucleotides: 11. The CDR3 is CASSHRGLSWNQPQHF. CDR3 DNA sequence: TGTGCCAGTAGTCACAGGGGTCTCTCGTGGAATCAGCCCCAGCATTTT.

This chain links TRBV4-1 with TRBJ2-5; perhaps TRBD1 as D (6 bases). The CDR3 totals 14 residues. The germline CDR1 and CDR2 sequences are MGHRA and YSYEKL. V lost 0 bases, J lost 1 base, and 6 bases lay in between. The CDR3 DNA reads TGCGCCAGCAGCCAAGAGGGGGCCCAAGAGACCCAGTACTTC. This encodes CASSQEGAQETQYF.

The chain carries TRBV7-6 and TRBJ2-1; D is possibly TRBD1 (6 bases). Trimming cost V 6 bases and J 0 bases, with 15 bases left between them. The germline CDR1 and CDR2 sequences are SGHVS and FNYEAQ. The CDR3 consists of 16 residues. The DNA for the CDR3 is TGTGCCAGCAGTTATGGTAGGGGGAGCTCCTACAATGAGCAGTTCTTC. Translated: CASSYGRGSSYNEQFF.

In its sample, this clone was seen once. This CDR3 reads CASSLATGGAMNTEAFF. The CDR3 nucleotides read TGTGCCAGCAGTTTAGCGACAGGGGGAGCCATGAACACTGAAGCTTTCTTT. This chain connects TRBV28 to TRBJ1-1; 9 bases fit TRBD1. The CDR3 contains 17 residues. CDR1 and CDR2 (germline): MDHEN, SYDVKM. The trim removed 2 bases at V and 0 bases at J, leaving 7 bases unmatched.

This clone was observed a single time. The rearrangement uses TRBV6-5 and TRBJ2-2; no firm D call. V lost 6 bases and J 1 base, leaving 12 bases between the germline ends. Germline lookup yields CDR1 MNHEY and CDR2 SVGAGI. The CDR3 is 15 amino acids. The CDR3 sequence is CASRESEVNTGELFF. CDR3 in DNA: TGTGCCAGCAGGGAGAGTGAGGTGAACACCGGGGAGCTGTTTTTT.

This clone was detected only once. The rearrangement links TRBV24-1 to TRBJ2-1; D remains unclear. CDR3 length: 12 residues. Germline V gene data show CDR1 as KGHDR and CDR2 as SFDVKD. V was shortened by 5 bases and J by 12 bases, with 13 bases between the two germline ends. The chain's CDR3 is CATSAPTLAQFF. The CDR3 DNA sequence: TGTGCCACCAGTGCCCCTACTCTCGCGCAGTTCTTC.

The CDR3: CASSLDYADTQYF. In DNA, the CDR3 is TGCGCCAGCAGCTTGGACTACGCCGATACGCAGTATTTT. The chain has TRBV5-1 and TRBJ2-3; D gene unclear. V was shortened by 0 bases and J by 6 bases, with 8 bases between the two germline ends. The CDR3 totals 13 residues. The germline V gene encodes CDR1 SGHRS and CDR2 YFSETQ.

This chain connects TRBV30 to TRBJ2-7; TRBD1 matches 7 bases. The CDR3 spans 12 residues. The V gene end was trimmed by 4 bases and the J gene end by 3 bases; junction bases not matched to a gene: 3. Germline CDR1 GTSNPN, CDR2 SVGIG (reference sequence). The CDR3 loop reads CAWTRQGYEQYF. The CDR3 coding sequence is TGTGCCTGGACCCGACAGGGCTACGAGCAGTACTTC.

This rearrangement joins TRBV7-9 to TRBJ2-3, with D perhaps TRBD2 (6 bases). CDR3 size: 15 residues. CDR1 is SEHNR, CDR2 FQNEAQ, per germline (reference sequence). Deletions cut 2 bases from V and 0 bases from J, with 9 bases between. The CDR3: CASSLWRDSTDTQYF. CDR3 in DNA: TGTGCCAGCAGCTTATGGCGGGATAGCACAGATACGCAGTATTTT. Variable domain in full (rest from reference TRBV7-9 and TRBJ2-3): DTGVSQNPRHKITKRGQNVTFRCDPISEHNRLYWYRQTLGQGPEFLTYFQNEAQLEKSRLLSDRFSAERPKGSFSTLEIQRTEQGDSAMYLCASSLWRDSTDTQYFGPGTRLTVL.

The chain carries TRBV7-2 and TRBJ1-5; D is possibly TRBD1 (6 bases). Germline-derived CDR1 and CDR2 are SGHTA and FQGNSA. This CDR3 is 15 amino acids long. The V end lost 1 base, the J end lost 2 bases, and 9 bases lay between the germline ends. The CDR3 DNA reads as TGTGCCAGCAGCTTAGAACAGGGAGGCAATCAGCCCCAGCATTTT. It is translated as CASSLEQGGNQPQHF.

V usage is TRBV7-3 and J usage is TRBJ1-4, with a possible D match to TRBD1 (6 bases). Germline-derived CDR1 and CDR2 are SGHTA and FQGTGA. The CDR3 covers 15 residues. Trimming removed 4 bases from V and 5 bases from J, with 14 bases in between. The CDR3: CASSSGTGRNEKLFF. DNA of the CDR3: TGTGCCAGCAGCTCCGGAACAGGGCGGAATGAAAAACTGTTTTTT.

This rearrangement joins TRBV5-1 to TRBJ2-4; 12 bases agree with TRBD1. The CDR3 is 19 residues long. J gave up 6 bases and V 3 bases, and 16 bases lay outside the gene matches. The germline gives CDR1 SGHRS, CDR2 YFSETQ. The CDR3 here is CASSSLQSRDRGRRNIQYF. CDR3 in DNA: TGCGCCAGCAGCTCGCTACAAAGCCGGGACAGGGGGCGGAGAAACATTCAGTACTTC.

The chain combines TRBV4-2 with TRBJ2-3; 10 positions match TRBD1. J gave up 2 bases and V 1 base, and 0 bases lay outside the gene matches. The germline V gene has CDR1 LGHNA and CDR2 YNFKEQ. This CDR3 has 15 amino acids. In DNA form, the CDR3 reads TGTGCCAGCAGCCAAGGACAGGGGGCCACAGATACGCAGTATTTT. This codes for CASSQGQGATDTQYF.

This chain connects TRBV29-1 to TRBJ1-2; TRBD1 matches 7 bases. Germline lookup yields CDR1 SQVTM and CDR2 ANQGSEA. Trimming cost V 8 bases and J 1 base; bases outside gene matches: 16. This CDR3 has 16 residues. The CDR3, as DNA: TGCAGCTTTATAGAACGGACAGGTGGCCTTAACTATGGCTACACCTTC. This gives the protein CSFIERTGGLNYGYTF.

The gene calls are TRBV5-1 and TRBJ2-3, with 7 bases fitting TRBD1. V lost 7 bases and J lost 2; bases outside the gene matches: 7. This CDR3 comprises 14 residues. Germline V gene lookup returns CDR1 SGHRS and CDR2 YFSETQ. The CDR3, as DNA: TGCGCCAGCCTCGAACAGGGGATCACAGATACGCAGTATTTT. Residues: CASLEQGITDTQYF.